This T cell receptor beta chain was identified during a study of blood T cell repertoires in COVID-19. The overall study: Samples taken during acute and convalescent COVID-19 were collected in the United States, Italy and Spain. In each case, the material was cDNA or gDNA derived from T cells, B-cell-depleted T cells, or PBMCs.

V shed 1 base, J shed 8 bases, and the junction held 6 bases outside the gene matches. Germline V gives CDR1 MGHDK, CDR2 SYGVNS. The CDR3 length is 15 residues. Original processing methods: Reference gene primer amplification gave nucleated cell count estimates. Some clones are missing from TCRdb's copy, which holds only in-frame ones; the method was immunoSEQ multiplex PCR. V, J and clone size were drawn from that table, and D and trimming were deduced from the DNA. The data show roughly 200,000 clones, about 80% seen once. Sequenced input: peripheral blood. The sequence was obtained from a woman in her fifties or sixties with active or convalescent COVID-19. The chain recombines TRBV25-1 with TRBJ2-1; 9 bases match TRBD2. The chain's CDR3 is CASSESLAGIYEQFF. The DNA for the CDR3 is TGTGCCAGCAGTGAATCCCTAGCGGGAATCTATGAGCAGTTCTTC.